A selection of T cell receptor beta chains follows, all from one sample in a study of shared clonotypes between healthy human individuals. Libraries were prepared by immunoSEQ multiplex PCR; TCRdb keeps only in-frame clonotypes and omits some of them. The table has some 740,000 clones, 80% to 95% seen once. Sequenced: naive CD8+ T cells sorted from blood. These receptors all stem from a man in his thirties or forties in good health. The CDR3 runs from the conserved cysteine through the conserved F or W.

>TRBJ2-7|TRBV18
CASSPPGTSFYEQYF
>TRBJ2-7|TRBV15
CATSRPTSGTYEQYF
>TRBJ2-1|TRBV19
CASRNAPDSSYNEQFF
>TRBJ2-5|TRBV19
CASSMGQNFLRETQYF
>TRBJ2-5|TRBV19
CATSPTGIYWGETQYF
>TRBJ1-1|TRBV5-1
CASSLDKGWTEAFF
>TRBJ2-1|TRBV27
CASSSESIWASEQFF
>TRBJ2-7|TRBV10-3
CAVRTDRAYEQYF
>TRBJ2-7|TRBV27
CASSLWGLSSYEQYF
>TRBJ1-6|TRBV5-5
CASSAQGPVLHF